The TCR beta chain under discussion was sequenced for a study of blood T cell repertoires in COVID-19. About the research overall: Acute and convalescent COVID-19 specimens originated in the United States, Italy and Spain. PBMCs, B-cell-depleted T cells, or T cells provided the cDNA or gDNA that made up the material.

V dropped 1 base and J dropped 0; count of bases not matched to a gene: 0. The germline gives CDR1 LNHDA, CDR2 SQIVND (reference sequence). The CDR3 is made up of 15 amino acids. Per the study methods: For nucleated cells, counts were estimated from reference gene primer amplification. The table came from immunoSEQ multiplex PCR; TCRdb's copy has only in-frame clones and leaves some out. D and trimming come from the DNA, and the V and J calls and clone size come from that table. The data contain about 380,000 clones, 90% of them singletons. The receptor was derived from a man in his late teens or twenties with active or convalescent COVID-19. The chain joins TRBV19 to TRBJ1-1, with TRBD1 matching 9 bases. Specimen: peripheral blood. The CDR3 reads CASSIGTGVNTEAFF. Written as DNA, the CDR3 is TGTGCCAGTAGTATAGGGACAGGGGTGAACACTGAAGCTTTCTTT. The full variable domain, in which reference TRBV19 and TRBJ1-1 provide the parts outside the CDR3, is DGGITQSPKYLFRKEGQNVTLSCEQNLNHDAMYWYRQDPGQGLRLIYYSQIVNDFQKGDIAEGYSVSREKKESFPLTVTSAQKNPTAFYLCASSIGTGVNTEAFFGQGTRLTVV.